The sequence of this T cell receptor (beta chain) was determined in a study of OX40 agonist ivuxolimab in advanced cancers. Study at large: With ivuxolimab, an agonistic anti-OX40 (CD134) antibody, patients were treated.

Study results and caveats: CD4+ and CD8+ blood T cells expanded clonally by week 6 at 0.1 to 3.0 mg/kg.

The CDR3 runs to 13 residues. Trimming took 4 bases from V and 5 from J, leaving 11 bases between them. CDR1 is PRHDT, CDR2 FYEKMQ, per germline (reference sequence). This table comes from immunoSEQ multiplex PCR, and its TCRdb copy is limited to in-frame clones, with some not included. The table includes 50,000 to 75,000 clones, about nine tenths detected once. With regard to this clone: Its cognate antigen is unknown.

The sample was CD4+ or CD8+ T cells sorted from blood, taken in a trial of the OX40 agonist ivuxolimab. J is TRBJ1-1 and V is TRBV13; possibly TRBD1 for D (6 bases). The sequence derives from an adult with an advanced solid tumor such as melanoma, head and neck, liver or kidney cancer. The CDR3 DNA reads TGTGCCAGCAGCTACAGGGAGGTTACTGAAGCTTTCTTT. Translated: CASSYREVTEAFF.